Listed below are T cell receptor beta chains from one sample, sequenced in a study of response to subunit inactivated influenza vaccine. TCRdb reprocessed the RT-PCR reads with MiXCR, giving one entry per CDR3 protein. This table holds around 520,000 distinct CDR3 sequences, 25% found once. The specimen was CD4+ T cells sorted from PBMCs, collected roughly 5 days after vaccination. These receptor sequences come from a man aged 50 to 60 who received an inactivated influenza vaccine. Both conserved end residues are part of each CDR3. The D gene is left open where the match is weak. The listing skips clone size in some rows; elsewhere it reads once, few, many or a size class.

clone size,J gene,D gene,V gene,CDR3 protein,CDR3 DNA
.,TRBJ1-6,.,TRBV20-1,CSARTNYNSPLHF,TGCAGTGCTCGGACAAATTATAATTCACCCCTCCACTTT
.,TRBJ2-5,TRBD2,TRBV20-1,CSAKTLAGAQETQYF,TGCAGTGCAAAAACTCTAGCGGGAGCACAAGAGACCCAGTACTTC
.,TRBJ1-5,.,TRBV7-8,CASSLYGYDQPQHF,TGTGCCAGCAGCTTATATGGATACGATCAGCCCCAGCATTTT
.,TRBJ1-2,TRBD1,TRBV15,CATSIDREYGYTF,TGTGCCACCAGCATAGACAGGGAGTATGGCTACACCTTC
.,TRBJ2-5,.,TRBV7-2,CASTPRGKETQYF,TGTGCCAGCACCCCCCGGGGGAAAGAGACCCAGTACTTC
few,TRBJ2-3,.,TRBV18,CASSPDLDTQYF,TGTGCCAGCTCACCTGACCTGGATACGCAGTATTTT
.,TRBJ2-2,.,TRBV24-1,CATSVHTGELFF,TGTGCCACCAGTGTCCACACCGGGGAGCTGTTTTTT
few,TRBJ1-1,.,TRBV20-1,CSPKWGFTEAFF,TGCAGTCCAAAATGGGGGTTCACTGAAGCTTTCTTT
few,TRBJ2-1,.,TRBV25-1,CASSEYGHYNEQFF,TGTGCCAGCAGTGAATATGGCCACTACAATGAGCAGTTCTTC
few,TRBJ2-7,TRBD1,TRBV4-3,CASSRSGTGDYEQYF,TGCGCCAGCAGCCGCTCCGGGACAGGAGACTACGAGCAGTACTTC
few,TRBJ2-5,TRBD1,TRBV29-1,CSVVKTGAETQYF,TGCAGCGTTGTGAAGACAGGGGCGGAGACCCAGTACTTC
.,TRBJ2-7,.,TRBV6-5,CASSYSDQWPYEQYF,TGTGCCAGCAGTTACTCTGATCAGTGGCCCTACGAGCAGTACTTC
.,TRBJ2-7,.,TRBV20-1,CSARVSGQGYEQYF,TGCAGTGCTAGAGTCAGTGGCCAAGGGTACGAGCAGTACTTC
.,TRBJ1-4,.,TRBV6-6,CASSPRGPEKLFF,TGTGCCAGCAGTCCCCGCGGACCGGAAAAACTGTTTTTT
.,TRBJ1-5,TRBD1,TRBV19,CASSKDRAGNQPQHF,TGTGCCAGTAGTAAGGACAGGGCTGGCAATCAGCCCCAGCATTTT
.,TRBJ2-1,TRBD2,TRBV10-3,CASKTSGGYNEQFF,TGTGCCAGTAAGACTAGCGGGGGCTACAATGAGCAGTTCTTC
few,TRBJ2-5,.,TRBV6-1,CASSQALGETQYF,TGTGCCAGCAGTCAGGCCCTGGGGGAGACCCAGTACTTC
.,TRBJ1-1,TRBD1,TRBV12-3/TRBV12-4,CASSPRTGGHTEAFF,TGTGCCAGCAGTCCCCGGACAGGGGGCCACACTGAAGCTTTCTTT
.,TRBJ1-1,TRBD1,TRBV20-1,CSARVGGSLNTEAFF,TGCAGTGCTAGAGTAGGGGGCTCGTTGAACACTGAAGCTTTCTTT
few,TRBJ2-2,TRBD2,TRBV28,CASSLKSAGGLFF,TGTGCCAGCAGTTTAAAGTCTGCGGGAGGGCTGTTTTTT
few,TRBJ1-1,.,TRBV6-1,CAANRNPMNTEAFF,TGTGCCGCCAACAGGAACCCCATGAACACTGAAGCTTTCTTT
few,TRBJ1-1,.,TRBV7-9,CASSQQNTEAFF,TGTGCCAGCAGCCAGCAGAACACTGAAGCTTTCTTT